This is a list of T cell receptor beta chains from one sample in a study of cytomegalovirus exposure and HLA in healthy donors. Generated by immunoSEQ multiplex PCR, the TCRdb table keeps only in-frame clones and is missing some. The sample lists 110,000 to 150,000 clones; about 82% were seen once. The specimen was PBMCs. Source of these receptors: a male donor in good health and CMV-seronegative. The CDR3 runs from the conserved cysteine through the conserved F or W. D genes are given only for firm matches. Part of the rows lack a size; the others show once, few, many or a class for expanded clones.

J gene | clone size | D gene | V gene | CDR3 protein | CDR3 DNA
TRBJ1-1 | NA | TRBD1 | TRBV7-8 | CASSFDRGWSTEAFF | TGTGCCAGCAGCTTCGACAGGGGCTGGAGCACTGAAGCTTTCTTT
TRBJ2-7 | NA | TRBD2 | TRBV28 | CASSLLAGGDYEQYF | TGTGCCAGCAGTTTACTAGCGGGAGGCGATTACGAGCAGTACTTC
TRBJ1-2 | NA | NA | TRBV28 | CASSPGAGSYGYTF | TGTGCCAGCAGTCCAGGGGCAGGGAGCTATGGCTACACCTTC
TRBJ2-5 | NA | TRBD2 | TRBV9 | CASSVAGLATPTETQYF | TGTGCCAGCAGCGTAGCGGGACTAGCCACCCCTACGGAGACCCAGTACTTC
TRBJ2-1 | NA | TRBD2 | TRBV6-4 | CASSEGSGGDNEQFF | TGTGCCAGCAGTGAAGGAAGCGGGGGGGACAATGAGCAGTTCTTC
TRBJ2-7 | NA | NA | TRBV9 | CASSVGLRYEQYF | TGTGCCAGCAGCGTAGGTCTACGGTACGAGCAGTACTTC
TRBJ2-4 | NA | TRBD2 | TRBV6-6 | CASSYLLGGTNIQYF | TGTGCCAGCAGTTACTTACTGGGAGGGACCAACATTCAGTACTTC
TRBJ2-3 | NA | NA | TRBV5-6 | CASSLGGPFEPDTQYF | TGTGCCAGCAGCTTGGGGGGCCCCTTTGAGCCAGATACGCAGTATTTT
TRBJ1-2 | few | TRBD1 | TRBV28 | CASSWRTGRNYGYTF | TGTGCCAGCAGTTGGAGGACAGGGAGGAACTATGGCTACACCTTC
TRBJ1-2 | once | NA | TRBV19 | CASSSGQFNYGYTF | TGTGCCAGTAGCTCCGGACAGTTTAACTATGGCTACACCTTC
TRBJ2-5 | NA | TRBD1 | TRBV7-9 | CASSLGAGGEWQETQYF | TGTGCCAGCAGCTTGGGGGCAGGGGGCGAGTGGCAAGAGACCCAGTACTTC
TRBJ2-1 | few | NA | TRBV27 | CATLSDPSHKGDEQFF | TGTGCCACCCTTTCTGACCCCTCACACAAGGGGGATGAGCAGTTCTTC
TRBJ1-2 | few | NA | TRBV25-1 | CASSELGRNYGYTF | TGTGCCAGCAGTGAATTAGGCAGGAACTATGGCTACACCTTC
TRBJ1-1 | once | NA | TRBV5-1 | CASSLGDISTEAFF | TGCGCCAGCAGCTTGGGGGACATAAGCACTGAAGCTTTCTTT
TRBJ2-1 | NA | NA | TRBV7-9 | CASSTRLIDEQFF | TGTGCCAGCAGCACCCGCCTGATAGATGAGCAGTTCTTC
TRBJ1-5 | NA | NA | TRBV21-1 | CASSKAIGVGCNQPQHF | TGTGCCAGCAGCAAAGCAATAGGGGTTGGGTGCAATCAGCCCCAGCATTTT